The source of this T cell receptor beta chain is a study of OX40 agonist ivuxolimab in advanced cancers. As for the study in general: The patients received ivuxolimab by intravenous route every 2 weeks at 0.01 to 10 mg/kg.

Patients with a history of autoimmune disease or on systemic immunosuppression were excluded. Here immunoSEQ multiplex PCR was the method, and the copy in TCRdb shows in-frame clones only, minus some. The sample consists of 90,000 or so clones, 90% to 95% of them appearing once. Germline V gene lookup returns CDR1 MGHRA and CDR2 YSYEKL. Trimming removed 3 bases from V and 4 bases from J; junction bases left unmatched: 7. The CDR3 runs to 16 residues. This sequence was found in an adult with an advanced solid tumor such as melanoma, head and neck, liver or kidney cancer. The V call is TRBV4-1, the J call TRBJ1-2, with 11 bases matching TRBD1. Sample: CD4+ or CD8+ T cells sorted from blood, taken in a trial of the OX40 agonist ivuxolimab. The CDR3 sequence: CASSQGTGGIAYGYTF. The CDR3 DNA sequence: TGCGCCAGCAGCCAGGGGACAGGGGGTATCGCCTATGGCTACACCTTC.